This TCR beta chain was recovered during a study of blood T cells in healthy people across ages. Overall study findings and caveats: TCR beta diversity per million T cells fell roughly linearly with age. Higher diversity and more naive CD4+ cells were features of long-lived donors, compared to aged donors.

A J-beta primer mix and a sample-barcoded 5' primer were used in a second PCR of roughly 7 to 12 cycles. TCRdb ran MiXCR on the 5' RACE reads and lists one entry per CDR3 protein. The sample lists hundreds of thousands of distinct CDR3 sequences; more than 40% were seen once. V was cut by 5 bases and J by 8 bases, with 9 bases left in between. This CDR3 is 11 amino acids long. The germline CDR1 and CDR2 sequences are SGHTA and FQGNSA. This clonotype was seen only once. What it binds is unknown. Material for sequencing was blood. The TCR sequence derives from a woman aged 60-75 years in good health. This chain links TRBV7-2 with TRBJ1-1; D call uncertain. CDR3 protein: CASSVALEAFF. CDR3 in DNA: TGTGCCAGCAGCGTCGCCCTAGAAGCTTTCTTT.